One and the same sample provided the 30 T cell receptor beta chains below, sequenced in a study of CXCR3-negative and CXCR3-positive naive CD8 T cells. Study-level findings and limits: Compared with CXCR3-negative naive cells, CXCR3-positive naive cells showed more hydrophobic TRB CDR3s.

The antigens for these receptors are not known. Via 5' RACE with UMI labels, TRB cDNA libraries were prepared. TCRdb re-called the 5' RACE reads and catalogs CDR3 proteins one per entry, DNA excluded. The table for this sample gives approximately 130,000 distinct CDR3 sequences. Input material: naive CXCR3+ CD8+ T cells from blood. The subset is: CD45RO-CCR7+CD27+CD95- naive CD8+ T cells expressing CXCR3 (TNR3+). The receptors come from a human donor in good health. Some clones in this sample may be carry-over from other donors' samples.

The chain couples TRBV7-9 to TRBJ2-5; there is no DNA to check the TCRdb D call of TRBD1. This CDR3 contains 15 residues. The germline gives CDR1 SEHNR, CDR2 FQNEAQ (reference sequence). CDR3 amino acids: CASSSLSDRQETQYF.

The rearrangement uses TRBV5-1 and TRBJ2-7. Germline CDR1 SGHRS, CDR2 YFSETQ. This CDR3 region has 12 residues. Here the CDR3 reads CASSPTDFEQYF.

V gene TRBV29-1 combines with J gene TRBJ2-3; there is no DNA to check the TCRdb D call of TRBD1. The CDR3 totals 13 residues. CDR1 and CDR2 from the germline V gene are SQVTM and ANQGSEA. The CDR3 here is CSVPGQSTDTQYF.

V gene TRBV7-8 combines with J gene TRBJ2-1; absent DNA, TCRdb's TRBD2 call cannot be checked. The CDR3 length is 15 residues. Germline CDR1 SGHVS, CDR2 FQNEAQ. This CDR3 reads CASSLTSGGSNEQFF.

The V gene is TRBV29-1, the J gene TRBJ2-3; TCRdb reports TRBD2, a call that lacks DNA to check it against. Germline V gene sequence: CDR1 SQVTM, CDR2 ANQGSEA. The CDR3 consists of 12 residues. This CDR3 reads CSPAAYEGTQYF.

This rearrangement joins TRBV28 to TRBJ2-5. From germline, CDR1 is MDHEN and CDR2 SYDVKM. The CDR3 has 15 residues. The CDR3 spells CASSSRLEGKETQYF.

The chain combines TRBV28 with TRBJ1-5; TCRdb selects TRBD1, and the lack of DNA leaves this call unchecked. This CDR3 has 16 amino acids. Germline V gene sequence: CDR1 MDHEN, CDR2 SYDVKM. The CDR3 loop is CASSLWGRGPNQPQHF. The full variable domain, in which reference TRBV28 and TRBJ1-5 provide the parts outside the CDR3, is DVKVTQSSRYLVKRTGEKVFLECVQDMDHENMFWYRQDPGLGLRLIYFSYDVKMKEKGDIPEGYSVSREKKERFSLILESASTNQTSMYLCASSLWGRGPNQPQHFGDGTRLSIL.

V usage is TRBV6-2 or TRBV6-3 and J usage is TRBJ2-7; the TRBD1 assignment by TCRdb is unverifiable without DNA. CDR1 is MNHEY, CDR2 SVGEGT, per germline. The CDR3 covers 14 residues. The CDR3 loop is CASRTGTGIYEQYF.

This chain links TRBV4-3 with TRBJ2-3; TCRdb proposes TRBD1, but this gene call is untestable without DNA. Germline CDR1 and CDR2: LGHNA and YSLEER. The CDR3 is 15 amino acids. The CDR3 loop reads CASSQDQGFADTQYF.

This rearrangement joins TRBV7-9 to TRBJ1-5; there is no DNA to check the TCRdb D call of TRBD1. Per the germline V gene, CDR1 is SEHNR and CDR2 is FQNEAQ (reference sequence). The CDR3 has 17 residues. The CDR3 sequence is CASSFGPAQGTPQPQHF.

The rearrangement links TRBV29-1 to TRBJ2-7; checking the TCRdb D call of TRBD2 is not possible without DNA. In germline, CDR1 is SQVTM, CDR2 ANQGSEA. The CDR3 extends over 17 amino acids. The CDR3 sequence: CSVETGLAGGSSYEQYF.

The chain carries TRBV7-6 and TRBJ2-3; TCRdb designates TRBD2, a call that cannot be tested without DNA. The CDR3 extends over 17 amino acids. CDR1 is SGHVS, CDR2 FNYEAQ, per germline. CDR3: CASSLVTALLSTDTQYF. Looking up the rest from reference TRBV7-6 and TRBJ2-3 gives the full variable domain: GAGVSQSPRYKVTKRGQDVALRCDPISGHVSLYWYRQALGQGPEFLTYFNYEAQQDKSGLPNDRFSAERPEGSISTLTIQRTEQRDSAMYRCASSLVTALLSTDTQYFGPGTRLTVL.

The rearrangement uses TRBV5-5 and TRBJ2-3. Germline V CDR1 and CDR2: SGHKS, YYEKEE (reference sequence). The CDR3 sequence is 14 residues long. CDR3 region: CASSFSSSTDTQYF.

The chain carries TRBV28 and TRBJ1-4. This CDR3 spans 13 amino acids. CDR1 and CDR2 from the germline V gene are MDHEN and SYDVKM. The CDR3 sequence: CASSLEGLRKLFF.

This rearrangement joins TRBV6-5 to TRBJ2-7. Germline CDR1 reads MNHEY; CDR2 reads SVGAGI. The CDR3 runs 14 residues. CDR3 sequence reads: CASIGSERSYEQYF.

This chain uses TRBV7-9 with TRBJ1-2; the TCRdb D gene call, TRBD1, has no DNA to confirm it. This CDR3 spans 17 amino acids. Germline lookup yields CDR1 SEHNR and CDR2 FQNEAQ (reference sequence). CDR3 sequence reads: CASSAQPGTSSDYGYTF.

The V gene is TRBV7-6, the J gene TRBJ2-2; TCRdb gives TRBD1 as the D gene, but with no DNA this cannot be confirmed. The CDR3 is 18 residues long. Germline loops: CDR1 SGHVS, CDR2 FNYEAQ. CDR3 amino acids: CASSLGPAGASGTGELFF.

The J gene is TRBJ2-2, the V gene TRBV4-3; TCRdb's D call, TRBD1, is unchecked because there is no DNA. The CDR3 is 16 residues long. Germline assignment: CDR1 LGHNA and CDR2 YSLEER. The chain's CDR3 is CASSQDNGGNTGELFF.

The genes are TRBV5-4 and TRBJ1-2; no DNA is available, so the TRBD1 call from TCRdb remains unchecked. CDR1 is SGHNT and CDR2 is YYREEE in the germline V gene (reference sequence). The CDR3 is 15 amino acids. CDR3 loop: CASSLRGGVNYGYTF.

The V and J genes are TRBV28 and TRBJ1-5; the D call of TRBD1 rests on TCRdb alone, since no DNA is present to check it. The CDR3 runs 16 residues. Looked up from germline, CDR1 is MDHEN and CDR2 is SYDVKM. The CDR3: CASRTDRSASNQPQHF.

The chain recombines TRBV4-1 with TRBJ2-1. This CDR3 is built from 16 residues. Germline CDR1 is MGHRA and CDR2 is YSYEKL. The CDR3 spells CASSQDPTSSYNEQFF.

The chain carries TRBV28 and TRBJ2-5; TCRdb outputs TRBD1, but without DNA this stays unchecked. This CDR3 has 15 amino acids. Per the germline V gene, CDR1 is MDHEN and CDR2 is SYDVKM. The CDR3 sequence: CASSAIEGREETQYF.

The CDR3 sequence is CASSLTSGAYEQYF. V gene TRBV11-2 combines with J gene TRBJ2-7; no DNA is available, so the TRBD2 call from TCRdb remains unchecked. The CDR3 is made up of 14 amino acids. Germline CDR1 is SGHAT and CDR2 is FQNNGV.

The chain combines TRBV28 with TRBJ2-1; TCRdb reports TRBD1, a call that lacks DNA to check it against. The CDR3 runs to 14 residues. Germline CDR1 MDHEN, CDR2 SYDVKM. The CDR3 protein is CASSFVGAGNEQFF. Filled out from reference TRBV28 and TRBJ2-1, the complete variable domain reads DVKVTQSSRYLVKRTGEKVFLECVQDMDHENMFWYRQDPGLGLRLIYFSYDVKMKEKGDIPEGYSVSREKKERFSLILESASTNQTSMYLCASSFVGAGNEQFFGPGTRLTVL.

The chain carries TRBV7-9 and TRBJ2-5; no DNA is available, so the TRBD1 call from TCRdb remains unchecked. Germline V CDR1 and CDR2: SEHNR, FQNEAQ (reference sequence). The CDR3 extends over 17 amino acids. This CDR3 reads CASSVVQGAWDQETQYF.

The chain joins TRBV5-1 to TRBJ2-3; TCRdb names TRBD1, which stays unverified in the absence of DNA. The CDR3 is 18 amino acids. The germline gives CDR1 SGHRS, CDR2 YFSETQ. This chain's CDR3 is CASSLEVTGTGVPDTQYF.

Here the CDR3 reads CASSLLDGVPYGYTF. The gene calls are TRBV28 and TRBJ1-2. This CDR3 comprises 15 residues. Germline values: CDR1 MDHEN, CDR2 SYDVKM.

V usage is TRBV28 and J usage is TRBJ2-3; lacking DNA, the TRBD2 call made by TCRdb goes unchecked. The CDR3 is 18 amino acids. Germline assignment: CDR1 MDHEN and CDR2 SYDVKM. The chain's CDR3 is CASSLENSAGGRGDTQYF. The variable domain in full, with the rest retrieved from reference TRBV28 and TRBJ2-3, is DVKVTQSSRYLVKRTGEKVFLECVQDMDHENMFWYRQDPGLGLRLIYFSYDVKMKEKGDIPEGYSVSREKKERFSLILESASTNQTSMYLCASSLENSAGGRGDTQYFGPGTRLTVL.

This chain uses TRBV4-1 with TRBJ2-1; without DNA, the TCRdb call of TRBD1 cannot be checked. Per germline, CDR1 MGHRA and CDR2 YSYEKL. The CDR3 has 15 residues. CDR3 in amino acids: CASSHGTDPYNEQFF.

CDR3 sequence: CASSYTANTEAFF. This chain links TRBV6-5 with TRBJ1-1. This CDR3 has 13 amino acids. Germline V gene lookup returns CDR1 MNHEY and CDR2 SVGAGI.